This T cell receptor (beta chain) is from a study of tumor and adjacent non-tumor tissue in lung cancer. Background on the study: On average, productive TCRbeta reads reached about 4.17 million per sample. Study conclusions and caveats: Significantly higher TCR diversity was found in tumor than normal lung. Normal lung showed higher cumulative top 100 clone frequency than tumor.

The V end was cut by 4 bases, the J end by 0 bases, with 16 bases between. Germline assignment: CDR1 MNHNY and CDR2 SVGAGI (reference sequence). The CDR3 covers 17 residues. A modified ARM-PCR protocol with three rounds of nested PCR amplified TCRbeta. TCRdb reprocessed the multiplex PCR reads with MiXCR, giving one entry per CDR3 protein. The sample holds fewer than 120,000 distinct CDR3 sequences, approximately 84% seen once. This clonotype was observed a single time. The antigen remains unidentified. RNA was extracted from bulk tissue without any cell sorting. V gene TRBV6-6 combines with J gene TRBJ1-3, with TRBD1 as a possible D gene (5 bases). The sequencing sample was made of lung tumor tissue. This TCR was recovered from an older man with non-small cell lung cancer. CDR3 sequence: CASSLAGTADSGNTIYF. CDR3 coding DNA: TGTGCCAGCAGTTTGGCTGGGACGGCCGACTCTGGAAACACCATATATTTT.